The T cell receptor beta chain described here comes from a study of blood T cell repertoires in COVID-19. Original methodology: By means of reference gene primer amplification, nucleated cell counts were estimated. Clones were read by immunoSEQ multiplex PCR, and TCRdb kept only the in-frame ones, dropping some. Clonal size and the V and J genes are those of that table, whereas D and trimming came from the DNA. This sample has about 430,000 clones; around 87% occur once, and the top ten carry roughly 1.1%. Participant ages covered roughly 18 to 89 years across 24 US areas. Clinical histories supplied by participants themselves formed the basis of cohort assignment. Donors in Cohort 3 counted as recovered after two negative PCRs, clearance, or symptom resolution. Germline assignment: CDR1 SGHDN and CDR2 FVKESK. V shed 6 bases and J 4 bases; nucleotides not matched to a gene: 5. The CDR3 covers 13 residues.

The chain employs TRBV14 and TRBJ1-1, with 7 bases identical to TRBD1. The clonotype originates from a man aged 25-45 years who had recovered from COVID-19. Input material: PBMCs or T cells enriched from blood (not recorded which). The CDR3 DNA reads as TGTGCCAGCAGTTCGAAGGGGGCCACTGAAGCTTTCTTT. It is translated as CASSSKGATEAFF.